These 29 T cell receptor beta chains originate from one sample sequenced in a study of monozygotic twins with inflammatory bowel disease. From the 5' RACE reads, TCRdb lists one entry per CDR3 protein and no DNA. The table lists fewer than 200,000 distinct CDR3 sequences. Sequences were obtained from blood. Every receptor here comes from a human donor with ulcerative colitis or Crohn's disease, or a healthy co-twin of an affected twin (not recorded which).

This chain uses TRBV27 with TRBJ2-2; TCRdb calls TRBD1, which cannot be checked without DNA. Germline V gene lookup returns CDR1 MNHEY and CDR2 SMNVEV (reference sequence). This CDR3 is 15 amino acids long. This CDR3 is CASSWDRDNTGELFF.

The chain couples TRBV5-4 to TRBJ1-2. CDR3 length equals 13 residues. Germline assignment: CDR1 SGHNT and CDR2 YYREEE (reference sequence). CDR3 sequence reads: CASSLQEYYGYTF.

The chain joins TRBV6-1 to TRBJ2-3. Germline lookup yields CDR1 MNHNS and CDR2 SASEGT. CDR3 length equals 14 residues. This CDR3 reads CASSKGTYIDTQYF.

The chain couples TRBV28 to TRBJ2-1; with no DNA, the TCRdb D assignment of TRBD2 cannot be verified. Germline-derived CDR1 and CDR2 are MDHEN and SYDVKM. The CDR3 loop spans 15 amino acids. This CDR3 is CASSLPILGLNEQFF. Supplemented by reference TRBV28 and TRBJ2-1, the full variable domain reads DVKVTQSSRYLVKRTGEKVFLECVQDMDHENMFWYRQDPGLGLRLIYFSYDVKMKEKGDIPEGYSVSREKKERFSLILESASTNQTSMYLCASSLPILGLNEQFFGPGTRLTVL.

CDR3 region: CASSSPDGTQYF. V and J are TRBV27 and TRBJ2-3; absent DNA, TCRdb's TRBD1 call cannot be checked. The CDR3 spans 12 residues. Germline values: CDR1 MNHEY, CDR2 SMNVEV (reference sequence).

The CDR3 region is CSAAVLEKEEQYF. V gene TRBV20-1 combines with J gene TRBJ2-7. Germline CDR1 is DFQATT and CDR2 is SNEGSKA (reference sequence). This CDR3 has 13 residues.

This sequence joins TRBV11-2 and TRBJ1-6. This CDR3 contains 16 residues. The germline V gene encodes CDR1 SGHAT and CDR2 FQNNGV. This chain's CDR3 is CASSLTGGSYNSPLHF.

V gene TRBV5-6 combines with J gene TRBJ2-7; no DNA is available, so the TRBD1 call from TCRdb remains unchecked. The CDR3 extends over 15 amino acids. Germline-derived CDR1 and CDR2 are SGHDT and YYEEEE. This CDR3 reads CASSSRDRGSYEQYF.

This rearrangement joins TRBV11-2 to TRBJ2-3; with no DNA, the TCRdb D assignment of TRBD2 cannot be verified. CDR1 is SGHAT, CDR2 FQNNGV, per germline. The CDR3 runs 21 residues. The CDR3 here is CASSSLSYPTQREESTDTQYF.

The chain joins TRBV19 to TRBJ1-5. There are 15 residues in the CDR3. Germline CDR1 is LNHDA and CDR2 is SQIVND (reference sequence). The CDR3 loop reads CASSIGRGSNQPQHF.

The V call is TRBV7-9, the J call TRBJ1-3; with no DNA, the TCRdb D assignment of TRBD1 cannot be verified. The CDR3 spans 15 residues. Germline V gene lookup returns CDR1 SEHNR and CDR2 FQNEAQ (reference sequence). CDR3 sequence reads: CASSDHGGGVNTIYF.

This chain joins TRBV2 and TRBJ2-1. Germline V gene lookup returns CDR1 SNHLY and CDR2 FYNNEI. CDR3 size: 15 residues. The CDR3 region is CASRFDSSSYNEQFF.

The chain is built from TRBV18 and TRBJ2-1; no DNA is available, so the TRBD2 call from TCRdb remains unchecked. Germline V CDR1 and CDR2: KGHSH, LQKENI. CDR3 size: 16 residues. CDR3 loop: CASSPVLSGGYNEQFF.

This chain connects TRBV28 to TRBJ2-7. The germline V gene has CDR1 MDHEN and CDR2 SYDVKM. This CDR3 is built from 14 residues. The CDR3 loop is CASSLGGRTYEQYF.

The chain joins TRBV11-2 to TRBJ1-1; TCRdb's assignment of TRBD1 cannot be checked, as there is no DNA. CDR1 SGHAT and CDR2 FQNNGV come from the germline V gene. The CDR3 has 15 amino acids. The CDR3 loop reads CASSLEGVPDTEAFF.

V gene TRBV5-5 combines with J gene TRBJ1-1; TCRdb designates TRBD1, a call that cannot be tested without DNA. The length of the CDR3 is 14 residues. Germline V gene lookup returns CDR1 SGHKS and CDR2 YYEKEE (reference sequence). The CDR3 here is CASSSNRGLTEAFF.

V is TRBV12-2 and J is TRBJ2-1; TCRdb calls TRBD2, which cannot be checked without DNA. TRBV12-2 is annotated as a pseudogene. The length of the CDR3 is 19 residues. CDR3 region: CASRLAQGTRGVCYNEQFF.

The genes are TRBV5-6 and TRBJ2-7; with no DNA, the TCRdb D assignment of TRBD2 cannot be verified. The CDR3 sequence is 18 residues long. CDR1 SGHDT and CDR2 YYEEEE come from the germline V gene. The chain's CDR3 is CASSWRTSGRGASYEQYF. The complete variable domain, with remaining parts taken from reference TRBV5-6 and TRBJ2-7, reads DAGVTQSPTHLIKTRGQQVTLRCSPKSGHDTVSWYQQALGQGPQFIFQYYEEEERQRGNFPDRFSGHQFPNYSSELNVNALLLGDSALYLCASSWRTSGRGASYEQYFGPGTRLTVT.

V usage is TRBV2 and J usage is TRBJ1-5; no DNA is available, so the TRBD1 call from TCRdb remains unchecked. This CDR3 has 14 residues. Germline-derived CDR1 and CDR2 are SNHLY and FYNNEI. CDR3: CASKGVFSNQPQHF.

The genes are TRBV25-1 and TRBJ2-7; with no DNA, the TCRdb D assignment of TRBD1 cannot be verified. The CDR3 is 15 residues long. The germline CDR1 and CDR2 sequences are MGHDK and SYGVNS. CDR3 protein: CASSLGGQGAGEQYF.

The rearrangement uses TRBV7-9 and TRBJ1-1; as DNA is missing, the TRBD1 call by TCRdb cannot be tested. Germline V gives CDR1 SEHNR, CDR2 FQNEAQ (reference sequence). CDR3 length: 13 residues. CDR3 protein: CASSLAPVIEAFF.

J is TRBJ2-7 and V is TRBV28. Looked up from germline, CDR1 is MDHEN and CDR2 is SYDVKM. CDR3 length: 17 residues. The CDR3 is CASSFKEKEWDSYEQYF. The entire variable domain, with the rest obtained from reference TRBV28 and TRBJ2-7, is as follows: DVKVTQSSRYLVKRTGEKVFLECVQDMDHENMFWYRQDPGLGLRLIYFSYDVKMKEKGDIPEGYSVSREKKERFSLILESASTNQTSMYLCASSFKEKEWDSYEQYFGPGTRLTVT.

The chain carries TRBV2 and TRBJ2-5; the TCRdb call, TRBD1, lacks DNA for checking. The CDR3 consists of 15 residues. Germline lookup yields CDR1 SNHLY and CDR2 FYNNEI. This chain's CDR3 is CASSAPGVSWETQYF.

The V gene is TRBV10-3, the J gene TRBJ1-5; absent DNA, TCRdb's TRBD1 call cannot be checked. CDR3 size: 14 residues. Germline V gene sequence: CDR1 ENHRY, CDR2 SYGVKD. The CDR3 loop reads CAISPGVSNQPQHF.

The chain recombines TRBV5-1 with TRBJ2-5; as DNA is missing, the TRBD1 call by TCRdb cannot be tested. Germline V gene lookup returns CDR1 SGHRS and CDR2 YFSETQ. The CDR3 runs to 14 residues. The CDR3 is CASSWAGPQETQYF.

The chain recombines TRBV11-3 with TRBJ1-4; with no DNA, the TCRdb D assignment of TRBD1 cannot be verified. Looked up from germline, CDR1 is SGHNT and CDR2 is YENEEA. This CDR3 is 13 amino acids long. This CDR3 is CAIYRVANEKLFF.

J is TRBJ2-4 and V is TRBV7-2; TCRdb names TRBD2, which stays unverified in the absence of DNA. The germline V gene encodes CDR1 SGHTA and CDR2 FQGNSA. The CDR3 totals 15 residues. CDR3 sequence reads: CASSQGLATPNIQYF.

The chain couples TRBV2 to TRBJ2-7. Germline CDR1 reads SNHLY; CDR2 reads FYNNEI. This CDR3 region has 11 residues. The CDR3 sequence is CASTRAYEQYF.

This chain connects TRBV28 to TRBJ1-1; TCRdb lists TRBD1, though no DNA is available to test this call. The CDR3 extends over 15 amino acids. In germline, CDR1 is MDHEN, CDR2 SYDVKM. CDR3: CASSPGTGLDTEAFF. Based on the CDR3 plus reference TRBV28 and TRBJ1-1, the full variable domain is DVKVTQSSRYLVKRTGEKVFLECVQDMDHENMFWYRQDPGLGLRLIYFSYDVKMKEKGDIPEGYSVSREKKERFSLILESASTNQTSMYLCASSPGTGLDTEAFFGQGTRLTVV.